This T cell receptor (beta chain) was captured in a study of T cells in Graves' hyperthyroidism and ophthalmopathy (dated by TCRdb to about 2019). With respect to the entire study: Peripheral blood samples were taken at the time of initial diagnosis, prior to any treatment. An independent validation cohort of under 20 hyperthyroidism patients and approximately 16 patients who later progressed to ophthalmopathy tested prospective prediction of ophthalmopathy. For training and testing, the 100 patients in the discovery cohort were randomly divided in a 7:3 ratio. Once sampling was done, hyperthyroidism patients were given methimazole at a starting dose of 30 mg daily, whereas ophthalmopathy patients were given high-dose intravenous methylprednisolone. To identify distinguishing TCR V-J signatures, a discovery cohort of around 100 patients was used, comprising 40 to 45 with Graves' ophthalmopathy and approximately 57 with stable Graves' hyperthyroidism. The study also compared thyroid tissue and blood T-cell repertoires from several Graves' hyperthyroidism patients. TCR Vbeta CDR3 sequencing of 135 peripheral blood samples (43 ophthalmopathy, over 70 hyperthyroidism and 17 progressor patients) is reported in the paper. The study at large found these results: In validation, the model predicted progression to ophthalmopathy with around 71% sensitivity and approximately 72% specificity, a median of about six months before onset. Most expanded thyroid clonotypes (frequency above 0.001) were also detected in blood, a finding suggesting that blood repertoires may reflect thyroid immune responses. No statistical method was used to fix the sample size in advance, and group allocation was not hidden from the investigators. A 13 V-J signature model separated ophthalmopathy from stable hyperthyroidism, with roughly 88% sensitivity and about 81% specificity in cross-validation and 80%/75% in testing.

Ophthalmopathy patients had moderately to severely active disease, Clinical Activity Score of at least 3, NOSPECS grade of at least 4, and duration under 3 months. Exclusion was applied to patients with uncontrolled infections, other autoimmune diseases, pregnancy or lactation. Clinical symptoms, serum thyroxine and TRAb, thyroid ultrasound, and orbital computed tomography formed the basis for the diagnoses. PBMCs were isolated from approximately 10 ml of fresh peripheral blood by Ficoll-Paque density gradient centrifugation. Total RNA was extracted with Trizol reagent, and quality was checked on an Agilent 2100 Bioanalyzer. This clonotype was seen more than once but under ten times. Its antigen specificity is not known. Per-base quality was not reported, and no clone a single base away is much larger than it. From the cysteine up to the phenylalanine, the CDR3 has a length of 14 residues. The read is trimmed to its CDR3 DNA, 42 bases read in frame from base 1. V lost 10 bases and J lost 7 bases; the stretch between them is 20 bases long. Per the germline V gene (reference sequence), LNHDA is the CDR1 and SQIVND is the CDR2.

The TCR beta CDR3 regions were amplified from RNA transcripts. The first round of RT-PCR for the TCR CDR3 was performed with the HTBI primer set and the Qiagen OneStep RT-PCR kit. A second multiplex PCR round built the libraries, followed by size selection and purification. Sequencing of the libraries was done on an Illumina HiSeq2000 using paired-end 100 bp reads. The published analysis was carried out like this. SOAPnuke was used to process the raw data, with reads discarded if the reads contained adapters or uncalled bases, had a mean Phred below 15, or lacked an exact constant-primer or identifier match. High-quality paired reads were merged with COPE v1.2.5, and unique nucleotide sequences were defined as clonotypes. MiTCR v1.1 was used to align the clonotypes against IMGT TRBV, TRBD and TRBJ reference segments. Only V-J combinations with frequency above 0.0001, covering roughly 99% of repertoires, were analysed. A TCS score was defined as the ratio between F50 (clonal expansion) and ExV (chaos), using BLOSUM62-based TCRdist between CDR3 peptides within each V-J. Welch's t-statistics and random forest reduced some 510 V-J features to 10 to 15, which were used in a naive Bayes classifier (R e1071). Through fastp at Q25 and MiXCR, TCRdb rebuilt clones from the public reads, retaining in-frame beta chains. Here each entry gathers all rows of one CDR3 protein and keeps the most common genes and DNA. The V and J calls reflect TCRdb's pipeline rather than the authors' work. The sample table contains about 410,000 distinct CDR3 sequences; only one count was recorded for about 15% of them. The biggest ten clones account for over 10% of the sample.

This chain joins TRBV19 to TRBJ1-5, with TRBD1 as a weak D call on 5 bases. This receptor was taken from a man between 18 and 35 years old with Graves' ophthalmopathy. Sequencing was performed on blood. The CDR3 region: CATYQHGGGQPQHF. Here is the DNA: TGTGCCACCTATCAACATGGGGGGGGGCAGCCCCAGCATTTT.